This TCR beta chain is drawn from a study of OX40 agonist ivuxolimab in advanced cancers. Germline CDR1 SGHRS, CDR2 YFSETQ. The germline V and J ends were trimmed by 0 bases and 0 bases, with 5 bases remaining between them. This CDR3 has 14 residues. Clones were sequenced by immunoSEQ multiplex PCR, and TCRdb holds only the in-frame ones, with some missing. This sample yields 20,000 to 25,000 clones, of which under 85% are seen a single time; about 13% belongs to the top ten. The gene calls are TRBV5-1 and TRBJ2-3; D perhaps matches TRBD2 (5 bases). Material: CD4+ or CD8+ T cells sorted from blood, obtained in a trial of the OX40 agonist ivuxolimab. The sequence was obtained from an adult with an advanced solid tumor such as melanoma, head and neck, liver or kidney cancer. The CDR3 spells CASSLGESTDTQYF. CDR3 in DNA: TGCGCCAGCAGCTTGGGGGAGAGCACAGATACGCAGTATTTT.